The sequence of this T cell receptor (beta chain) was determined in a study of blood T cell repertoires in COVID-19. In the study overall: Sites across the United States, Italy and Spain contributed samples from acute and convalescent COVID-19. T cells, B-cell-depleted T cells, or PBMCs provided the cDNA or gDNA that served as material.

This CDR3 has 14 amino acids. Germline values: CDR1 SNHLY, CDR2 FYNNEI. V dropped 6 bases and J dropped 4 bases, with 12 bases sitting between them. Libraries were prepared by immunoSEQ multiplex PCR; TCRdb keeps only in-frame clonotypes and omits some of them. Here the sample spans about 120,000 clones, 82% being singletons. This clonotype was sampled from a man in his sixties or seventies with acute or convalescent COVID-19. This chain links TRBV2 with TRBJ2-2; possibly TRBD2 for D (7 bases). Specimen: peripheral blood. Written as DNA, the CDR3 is TGTGCCAGCAGGGGAGGGACATTCACCGGGGAGCTGTTTTTT. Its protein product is CASRGGTFTGELFF.